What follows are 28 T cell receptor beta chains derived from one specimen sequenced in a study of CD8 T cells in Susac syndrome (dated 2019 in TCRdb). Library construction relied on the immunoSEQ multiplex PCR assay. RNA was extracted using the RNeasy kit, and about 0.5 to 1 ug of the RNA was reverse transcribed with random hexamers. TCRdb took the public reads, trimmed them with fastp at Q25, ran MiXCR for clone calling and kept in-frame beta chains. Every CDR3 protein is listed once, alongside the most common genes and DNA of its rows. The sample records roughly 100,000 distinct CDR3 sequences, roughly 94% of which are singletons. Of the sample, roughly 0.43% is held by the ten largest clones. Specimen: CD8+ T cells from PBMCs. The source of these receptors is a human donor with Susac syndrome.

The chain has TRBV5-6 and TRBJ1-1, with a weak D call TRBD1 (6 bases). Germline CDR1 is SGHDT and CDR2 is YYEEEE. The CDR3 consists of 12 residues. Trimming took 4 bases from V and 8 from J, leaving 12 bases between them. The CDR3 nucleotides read TGTGCCAGCAGCGCCACAGGGAGGGAAGCTTTCTTT. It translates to CASSATGREAFF.

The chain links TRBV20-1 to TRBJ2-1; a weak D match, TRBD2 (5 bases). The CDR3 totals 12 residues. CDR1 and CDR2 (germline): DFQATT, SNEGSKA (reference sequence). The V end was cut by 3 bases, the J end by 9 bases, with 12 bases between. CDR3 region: CSASGVKGEQFF. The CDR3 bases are TGCAGTGCTAGCGGGGTGAAGGGTGAGCAGTTCTTC.

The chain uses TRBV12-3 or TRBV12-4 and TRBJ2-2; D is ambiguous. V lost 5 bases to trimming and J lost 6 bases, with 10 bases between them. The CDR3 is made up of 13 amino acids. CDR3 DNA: TGTGCCAGCAGTCCCTTGGGTCCCGGGGAGCTGTTTTTT. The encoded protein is CASSPLGPGELFF.

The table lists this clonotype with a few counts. CDR3 sequence (DNA): TGTGCCAGCAGGGGGGGCTACGAGCAGTACTTC. Protein product: CASRGGYEQYF. This chain links TRBV2 with TRBJ2-7; D possibly corresponds to TRBD2 (6 bases). Germline CDR1 SNHLY, CDR2 FYNNEI. The CDR3 is made up of 11 amino acids. Trimming shortened V by 6 bases and J by 3 bases, and 6 bases separated the two germline ends.

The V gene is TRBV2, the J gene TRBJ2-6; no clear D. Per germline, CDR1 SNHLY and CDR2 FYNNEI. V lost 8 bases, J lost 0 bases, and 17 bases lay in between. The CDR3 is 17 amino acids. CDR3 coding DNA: TGTGCCAGCCTTCTCCGCCTCGTTGACTCTGGGGCCAACGTCCTGACTTTC. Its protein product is CASLLRLVDSGANVLTF.

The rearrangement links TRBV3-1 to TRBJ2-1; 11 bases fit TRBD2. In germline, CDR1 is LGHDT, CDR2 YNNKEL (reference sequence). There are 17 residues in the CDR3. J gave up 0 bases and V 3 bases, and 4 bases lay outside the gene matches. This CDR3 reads CASSQVAGGSSYNEQFF. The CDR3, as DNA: TGTGCCAGCAGCCAGGTAGCGGGGGGGAGCTCCTACAATGAGCAGTTCTTC.

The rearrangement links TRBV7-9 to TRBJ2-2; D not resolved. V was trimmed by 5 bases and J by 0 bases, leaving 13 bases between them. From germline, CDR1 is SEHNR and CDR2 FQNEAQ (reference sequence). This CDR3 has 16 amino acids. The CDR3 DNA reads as TGTGCCAGCAGCCCCTCCTCAGGACCGAACACCGGGGAGCTGTTTTTT. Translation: CASSPSSGPNTGELFF.

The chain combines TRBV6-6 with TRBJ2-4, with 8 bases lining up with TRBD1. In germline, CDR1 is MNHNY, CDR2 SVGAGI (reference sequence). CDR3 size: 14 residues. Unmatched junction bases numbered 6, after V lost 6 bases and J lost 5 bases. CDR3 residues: CASSTGTGENIQYF. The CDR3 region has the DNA TGTGCCAGCAGCACCGGGACAGGTGAAAACATTCAGTACTTC.

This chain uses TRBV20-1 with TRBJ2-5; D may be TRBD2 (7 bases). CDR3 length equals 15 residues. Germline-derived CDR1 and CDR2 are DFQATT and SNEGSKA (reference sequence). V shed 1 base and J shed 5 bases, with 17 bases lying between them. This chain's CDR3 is CSARVGLAGAETQYF. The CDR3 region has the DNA TGCAGTGCTAGAGTGGGGTTGGCGGGGGCCGAGACCCAGTACTTC.

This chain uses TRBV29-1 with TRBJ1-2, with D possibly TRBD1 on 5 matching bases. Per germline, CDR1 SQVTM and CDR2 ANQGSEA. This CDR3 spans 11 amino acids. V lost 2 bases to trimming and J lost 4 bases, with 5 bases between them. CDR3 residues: CSVEQGYGYTF. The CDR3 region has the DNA TGCAGCGTTGAACAGGGCTATGGCTACACCTTC.

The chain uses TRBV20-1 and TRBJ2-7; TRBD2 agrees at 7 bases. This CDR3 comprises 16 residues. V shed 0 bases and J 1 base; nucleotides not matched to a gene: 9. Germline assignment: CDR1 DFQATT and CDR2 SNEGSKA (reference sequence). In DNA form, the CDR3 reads TGCAGTGCTAGAGATGAGAGCCTAGCGGATTCCTACGAGCAGTACTTC. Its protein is CSARDESLADSYEQYF.

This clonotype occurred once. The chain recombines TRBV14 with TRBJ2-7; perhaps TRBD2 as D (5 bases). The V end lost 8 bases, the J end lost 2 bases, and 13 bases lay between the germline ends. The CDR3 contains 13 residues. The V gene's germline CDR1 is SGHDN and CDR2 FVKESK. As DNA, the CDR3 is TGTGCCAGCCTCCGGACGGGGACCTACGAGCAGTACTTC. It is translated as CASLRTGTYEQYF.

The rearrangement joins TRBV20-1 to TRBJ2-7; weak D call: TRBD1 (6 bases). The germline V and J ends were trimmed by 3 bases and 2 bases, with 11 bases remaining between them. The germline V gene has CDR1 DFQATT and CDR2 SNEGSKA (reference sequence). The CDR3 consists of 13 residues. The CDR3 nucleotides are TGCAGTGCTAGGGGGGACACCACCTACGAGCAGTACTTC. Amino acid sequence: CSARGDTTYEQYF.

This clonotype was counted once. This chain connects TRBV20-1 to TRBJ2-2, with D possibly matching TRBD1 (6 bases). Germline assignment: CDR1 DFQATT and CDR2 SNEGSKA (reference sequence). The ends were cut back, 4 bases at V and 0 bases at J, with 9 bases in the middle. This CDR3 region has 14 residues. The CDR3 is CSATTGTNTGELFF. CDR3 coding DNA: TGCAGTGCTACGACAGGAACGAACACCGGGGAGCTGTTTTTT.

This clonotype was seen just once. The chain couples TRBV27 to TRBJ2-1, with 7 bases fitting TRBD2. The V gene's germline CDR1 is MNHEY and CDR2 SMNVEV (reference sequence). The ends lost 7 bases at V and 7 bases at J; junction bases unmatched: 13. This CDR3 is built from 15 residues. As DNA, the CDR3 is TGTGCCAGCACCCCAGGGACTACTCCCTCAAATGAGCAGTTCTTC. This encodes CASTPGTTPSNEQFF.

As DNA, the CDR3 is TGCGCCAGCAGCCAAGGGGGGGGTGGGTATGGCTACACCTTC. Its translation: CASSQGGGGYGYTF. The J gene is TRBJ1-2, the V gene TRBV4-1; D perhaps matches TRBD1 (5 bases). Germline CDR1 is MGHRA and CDR2 is YSYEKL. V was shortened by 1 base and J by 5 bases, with 11 bases between the two germline ends. This CDR3 is 14 amino acids long.

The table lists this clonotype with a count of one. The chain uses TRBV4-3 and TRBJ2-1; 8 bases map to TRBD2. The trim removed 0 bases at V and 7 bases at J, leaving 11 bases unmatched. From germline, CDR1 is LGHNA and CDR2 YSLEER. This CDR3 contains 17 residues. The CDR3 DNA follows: TGCGCCAGCAGCCAAGATAGGGGCCCCCCGGGGGGGAATGAGCAGTTCTTC. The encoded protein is CASSQDRGPPGGNEQFF.

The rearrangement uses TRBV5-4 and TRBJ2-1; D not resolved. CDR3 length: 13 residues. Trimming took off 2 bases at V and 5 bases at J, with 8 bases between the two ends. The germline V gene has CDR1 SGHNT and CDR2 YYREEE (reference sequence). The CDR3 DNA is TGTGCCAGCAGCTTAGACTGGGACAATGAGCAGTTCTTC. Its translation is CASSLDWDNEQFF.

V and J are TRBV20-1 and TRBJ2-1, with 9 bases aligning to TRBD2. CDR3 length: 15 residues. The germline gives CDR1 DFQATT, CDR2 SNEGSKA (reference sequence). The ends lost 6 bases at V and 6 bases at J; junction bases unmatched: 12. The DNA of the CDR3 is TGCAGTGCCCAAATGGGGCGGGGGGGCCTCAATGAGCAGTTCTTC. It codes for CSAQMGRGGLNEQFF.

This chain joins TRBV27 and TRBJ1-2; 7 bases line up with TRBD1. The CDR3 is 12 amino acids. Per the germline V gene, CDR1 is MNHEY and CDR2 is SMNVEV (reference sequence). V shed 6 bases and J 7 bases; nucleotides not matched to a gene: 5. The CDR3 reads CASRRQGIGYTF. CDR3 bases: TGTGCCAGCAGACGACAGGGAATTGGCTACACCTTC.

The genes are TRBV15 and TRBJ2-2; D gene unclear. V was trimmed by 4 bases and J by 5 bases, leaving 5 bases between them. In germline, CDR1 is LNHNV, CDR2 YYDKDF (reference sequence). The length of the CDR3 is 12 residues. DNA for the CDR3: TGTGCCACCAGCACAGAGACCGGGGAGCTGTTTTTT. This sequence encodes CATSTETGELFF. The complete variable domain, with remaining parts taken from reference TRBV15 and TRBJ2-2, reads DAMVIQNPRYQVTQFGKPVTLSCSQTLNHNVMYWYQQKSSQAPKLLFHYYDKDFNNEADTPDNFQSRRPNTSFCFLDIRSPGLGDTAMYLCATSTETGELFFGEGSRLTVL.

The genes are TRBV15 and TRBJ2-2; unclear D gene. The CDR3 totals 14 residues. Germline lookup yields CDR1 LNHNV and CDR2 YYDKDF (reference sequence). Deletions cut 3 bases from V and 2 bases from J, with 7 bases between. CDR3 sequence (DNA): TGTGCCACCAGCAGGGTACTTAACACCGGGGAGCTGTTTTTT. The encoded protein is CATSRVLNTGELFF.

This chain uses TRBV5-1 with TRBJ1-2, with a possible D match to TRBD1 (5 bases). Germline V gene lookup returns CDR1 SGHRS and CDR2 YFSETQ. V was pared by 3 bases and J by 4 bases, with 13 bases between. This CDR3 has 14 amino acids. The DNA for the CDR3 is TGCGCCAGCAGCTCCGAGTGGGACCGCTATGGCTACACCTTC. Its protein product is CASSSEWDRYGYTF.

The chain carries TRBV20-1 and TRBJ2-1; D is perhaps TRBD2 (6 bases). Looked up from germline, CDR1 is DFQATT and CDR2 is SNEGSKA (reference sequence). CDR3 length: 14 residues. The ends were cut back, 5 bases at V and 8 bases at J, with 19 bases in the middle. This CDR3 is CSAWGEARQDEQFF. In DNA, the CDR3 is TGCAGTGCTTGGGGGGAGGCTAGGCAGGATGAGCAGTTCTTC.

The CDR3 is CASTDRGEDTGELFF. The CDR3 coding sequence is TGTGCCAGCACGGACAGGGGGGAGGACACCGGGGAGCTGTTTTTT. This chain connects TRBV9 to TRBJ2-2; 10 nucleotides align to TRBD1. This CDR3 region has 15 residues. Germline values: CDR1 SGDLS, CDR2 YYNGEE. Losses at the gene ends were 6 bases for V and 3 bases for J; bases not matched to a gene: 5.

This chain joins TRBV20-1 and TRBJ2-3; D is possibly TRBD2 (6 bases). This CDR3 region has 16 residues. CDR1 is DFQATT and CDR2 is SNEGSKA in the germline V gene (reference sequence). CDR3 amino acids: CSPSSGLLLSTDTQYF. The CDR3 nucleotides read TGCAGCCCCTCATCGGGACTCCTCCTTAGCACAGATACGCAGTATTTT.

The CDR3 sequence is CATNRSLTDTQYF. In DNA form, the CDR3 reads TGTGCCACCAACCGGAGCCTCACAGATACGCAGTATTTT. The chain uses TRBV6-4 and TRBJ2-3; no clear D. The CDR3 spans 13 residues. V lost 10 bases and J 2 bases, leaving 13 bases between the germline ends. Germline V CDR1 and CDR2: MRHNA, SNTAGT.

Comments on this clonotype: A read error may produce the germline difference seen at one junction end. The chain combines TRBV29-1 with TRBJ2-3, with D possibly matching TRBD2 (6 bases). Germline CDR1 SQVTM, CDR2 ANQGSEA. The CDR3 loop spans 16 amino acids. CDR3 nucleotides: TGCAACGTTGAAGTGCGTGGGGGGAGAAGGACAGATACGCAGTATTTT. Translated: CNVEVRGGRRTDTQYF.